This TCR beta chain was recorded in a study of cytomegalovirus exposure and HLA in healthy donors. PCR used 60 Vbeta primers and 13 Jbeta primers. Clones were read by immunoSEQ multiplex PCR, and TCRdb kept only the in-frame ones, dropping some. The sample contains 100,000 to 150,000 clones, around 78% of which appear only once. The TCR sequence derives from a woman aged 40 to 50 in good health and CMV-seronegative. Sequencing was done on a sample of PBMCs.

CDR3 DNA: TGTGCCTGGAGTCGGTTTCGGGAAATCGACGAGCAGTACTTC. Residues: CAWSRFREIDEQYF. V and J are TRBV30 and TRBJ2-7, with a tentative D call TRBD2 (5 bases). With 2 bases removed from V and 5 bases from J, the gap between germline ends came to 16 bases. The CDR3 is 14 residues long. CDR1 and CDR2 (germline): GTSNPN, SVGIG (reference sequence).